This note documents a single T cell receptor beta chain sequence. V lost 5 bases to trimming and J lost 13 bases; unmatched junction nucleotides: 11. The CDR3 is 13 residues long. This specimen belongs to a study of blood T cell repertoires in COVID-19. Method: immunoSEQ multiplex PCR; TCRdb's copy keeps in-frame clones and lacks some. The table lists under 300,000 clones, approximately 82% of them singletons. The receptor was isolated from a man aged 35 to 55 who had recovered from COVID-19. V and J are TRBV12-3 or TRBV12-4 and TRBJ2-5; 9 bases map to TRBD2. The sequenced sample was peripheral blood. Here the CDR3 reads CASSVLKRGDLYF. CDR3 nucleotides: TGTGCCAGCAGTGTACTGAAGCGGGGGGATTTGTACTTC.